The rows below give T cell receptor beta chains drawn from one sample of a study of Graves' ophthalmopathy and Graves' hyperthyroidism. MiXCR was run by TCRdb on the multiplex PCR reads, yielding one entry per CDR3 protein. The sample has 500,000 to 800,000 distinct CDR3 sequences; more than 40% are singletons. The sample comprised peripheral blood. The receptor source for this set is an adult man with Graves' ophthalmopathy. CDR3s include the opening cysteine and the closing phenylalanine or tryptophan. D genes are given only for firm matches. Size is omitted from some rows. Given values are once, few, many or a class for expanded clones.

D: TRBD1
size: .
J: TRBJ2-7
V: TRBV20-1
CDR3: CSARGDSHLYEQYF
DNA: TGCAGTGCTAGAGGGGACAGCCACCTCTACGAGCAGTACTTC

D: .
size: many
J: TRBJ1-1
V: TRBV19
CDR3: CASKMGEQNTEAFF
DNA: TGTGCCAGTAAAATGGGGGAACAGAACACTGAAGCTTTCTTT

D: .
size: few
J: TRBJ1-2
V: TRBV11-2
CDR3: CASSQEPGGVGGYTF
DNA: TGTGCCAGCAGCCAAGAGCCGGGAGGGGTGGGCGGCTACACCTTC

D: .
size: many
J: TRBJ1-5
V: TRBV10-3
CDR3: CAISVPTKNSNQPQHF
DNA: TGTGCCATCAGTGTTCCGACAAAGAATAGCAATCAGCCCCAGCATTTT

D: TRBD1
size: .
J: TRBJ2-5
V: TRBV7-9
CDR3: CASSNQGQEGTQYF
DNA: TGTGCCAGCAGTAACCAGGGACAGGAGGGGACCCAGTACTTC

D: .
size: many
J: TRBJ2-5
V: TRBV5-1
CDR3: CASSPWTAKETQYF
DNA: TGCGCCAGCAGCCCCTGGACGGCCAAAGAGACCCAGTACTTC

D: TRBD1
size: many
J: TRBJ2-5
V: TRBV9
CDR3: CASSVYRDREETQYF
DNA: TGTGCCAGCAGCGTATACCGGGACAGGGAGGAGACCCAGTACTTC

D: .
size: .
J: TRBJ2-7
V: TRBV7-2
CDR3: CASSLDPGPQYYEQYF
DNA: TGTGCCAGCAGCTTGGACCCCGGGCCGCAGTACTACGAGCAGTACTTC

D: TRBD2
size: many
J: TRBJ2-5
V: TRBV24-1
CDR3: CATSVGAGGAETQYF
DNA: TGTGCCACCAGTGTCGGAGCGGGGGGAGCAGAGACCCAGTACTTC

D: TRBD1
size: .
J: TRBJ1-5
V: TRBV7-2
CDR3: CASSSGQGGDQPQHF
DNA: TGTGCCAGCAGCTCGGGACAGGGGGGTGATCAGCCCCAGCATTTT

D: TRBD1
size: few
J: TRBJ1-5
V: TRBV4-3
CDR3: CASSQDFRGNQPQHF
DNA: TGCGCCAGCAGCCAAGATTTCAGGGGGAATCAGCCCCAGCATTTT

D: TRBD1
size: .
J: TRBJ2-1
V: TRBV7-2
CDR3: CASSLGAHRGLGNEQFF
DNA: TGTGCCAGCAGCTTAGGGGCGCACAGGGGGCTTGGCAATGAGCAGTTCTTC

D: TRBD2
size: few
J: TRBJ2-6
V: TRBV10-3
CDR3: CATRSGGSGANVLTF
DNA: TGTGCCACCAGAAGCGGGGGGAGTGGGGCCAACGTCCTGACTTTC

D: TRBD2
size: many
J: TRBJ2-7
V: TRBV9
CDR3: CASSTTSGAYEQYF
DNA: TGTGCCAGCAGCACGACTAGCGGAGCCTACGAGCAGTACTTC

D: .
size: many
J: TRBJ1-2
V: TRBV19
CDR3: CASSIGGPNYGYTF
DNA: TGTGCCAGTAGTATCGGAGGGCCCAACTATGGCTACACCTTC

D: .
size: few
J: TRBJ1-1
V: TRBV5-1
CDR3: CASSLEPGGNPEAFF
DNA: TGCGCCAGCAGCTTGGAGCCGGGGGGCAACCCTGAAGCTTTCTTT

D: .
size: .
J: TRBJ1-1
V: TRBV7-9
CDR3: CASSLDPGNTEAFF
DNA: TGTGCCAGCAGCTTAGACCCAGGGAACACTGAAGCTTTCTTT

D: .
size: many
J: TRBJ2-5
V: TRBV15
CDR3: CATSEVETQYF
DNA: TGTGCCACCAGCGAGGTTGAAACCCAGTACTTC

D: TRBD1
size: many
J: TRBJ1-5
V: TRBV12-3/TRBV12-4
CDR3: CASSLPGQSNQPQHF
DNA: TGTGCCAGCAGCCTCCCGGGACAGAGCAATCAGCCCCAGCATTTT

D: .
size: many
J: TRBJ1-2
V: TRBV2
CDR3: CASSDSGQGYGYTF
DNA: TGTGCCAGCAGTGACAGTGGGCAGGGATATGGCTACACCTTC

D: TRBD2
size: .
J: TRBJ2-3
V: TRBV7-9
CDR3: CASSSQGSGLAAPTDTQYF
DNA: TGTGCCAGCAGCTCACAAGGCTCGGGACTAGCGGCCCCCACAGATACGCAGTATTTT

D: .
size: .
J: TRBJ2-5
V: TRBV20-1
CDR3: CSARDGKDQETQYF
DNA: TGCAGTGCTAGAGATGGCAAGGATCAAGAGACCCAGTACTTC

D: .
size: .
J: TRBJ1-2
V: TRBV19
CDR3: CASSLDGGHDGYTF
DNA: TGTGCCAGTAGCCTGGACGGGGGGCACGATGGCTACACCTTC

D: .
size: .
J: TRBJ2-5
V: TRBV7-9
CDR3: CASGRGSQETQYF
DNA: TGTGCCAGCGGACGAGGGAGCCAAGAGACCCAGTACTTC

D: .
size: .
J: TRBJ1-2
V: TRBV7-2
CDR3: CASSFPGQPIYTF
DNA: TGTGCCAGCAGCTTTCCAGGACAGCCAATCTACACCTTC

D: TRBD1
size: many
J: TRBJ1-2
V: TRBV19
CDR3: CASSRDRVIYGYTF
DNA: TGTGCCAGTAGCAGGGACAGGGTTATCTATGGCTACACCTTC

D: .
size: few
J: TRBJ2-2
V: TRBV5-1
CDR3: CASSLGSWGSTGELFF
DNA: TGCGCCAGCAGCTTGGGTTCGTGGGGGAGCACCGGGGAGCTGTTTTTT

D: .
size: few
J: TRBJ2-5
V: TRBV5-1
CDR3: CASSLGTFQETQYF
DNA: TGCGCCAGCAGCCTGGGGACTTTCCAAGAGACCCAGTACTTC

D: TRBD2
size: .
J: TRBJ2-2
V: TRBV25-1
CDR3: CTSLGLAGTGELFF
DNA: TGTACCAGCTTAGGACTAGCTGGCACCGGGGAGCTGTTTTTT

D: .
size: .
J: TRBJ1-2
V: TRBV29-1
CDR3: CSQAGYGYTF
DNA: TGCAGCCAGGCGGGGTATGGCTACACCTTC

D: TRBD2
size: .
J: TRBJ2-3
V: TRBV19
CDR3: CASSSRSSGIRDTQYF
DNA: TGTGCCAGTAGTTCGAGGTCTAGCGGGATTAGAGATACGCAGTATTTT